These T cell receptor beta chains were read from a single sample in a study of cytomegalovirus exposure and HLA in healthy donors. The table came from immunoSEQ multiplex PCR; TCRdb's copy has only in-frame clones and leaves some out. The table has approximately 220,000 clones, about 75% seen once; the top ten hold under 2%. Material: PBMCs. These receptors originate from a woman aged 30 to 39 in good health and CMV-seronegative. Each CDR3 is given without its conserved first and last residue. Fields, in order: V gene, J gene, CDR3 protein.

TRBV2	TRBJ2-3	ASSPGRWEDTQY
TRBV5-4	TRBJ1-1	ASSYTGVPEAF
TRBV4-1	TRBJ2-5	ASSQLWTGEVRDQETQY
TRBV7-9	TRBJ2-2	ASSKTLAGANTGELF
TRBV7-2	TRBJ2-7	ASQGTRQGKYEQY
TRBV6-1	TRBJ1-2	ASNPQGAFGYT
TRBV2	TRBJ2-3	ASNRRTTDTQY
TRBV30	TRBJ1-6	AWTRDTVLYNSPLH
TRBV11-3	TRBJ1-1	ASSLGQRDTEAF
TRBV6-4	TRBJ2-7	ASSDEERTGGGKYREQY
TRBV6-5	TRBJ2-5	ASSYRVTREQETQY
TRBV6-5	TRBJ1-1	ASSYTGTTRHEAF
TRBV7-9	TRBJ1-1	ASRSGIQGKAF
TRBV5-8	TRBJ1-1	ASSLRTGLNTEAF
TRBV6-1	TRBJ1-1	ASITMRDRGTAF
TRBV6-5	TRBJ2-4	ASSERRRSIFQY
TRBV5-6	TRBJ1-1	ASSLKRLAEAF
TRBV7-9	TRBJ2-3	ASSLGWAASTDTQY
TRBV30	TRBJ1-1	AWSLARQYEAF
TRBV2	TRBJ1-1	ASSKGDSLMNTEAF
TRBV5-6	TRBJ2-6	ASSLGPSGPGANVLT
TRBV6-1	TRBJ1-1	ASSERGGYTEAF
TRBV4-1	TRBJ2-5	ASSQQQETRETQY
TRBV11-3	TRBJ2-1	ASSAGGGTYNEQF
TRBV5-1	TRBJ1-1	ASSLTGSMNTEAF
TRBV14	TRBJ1-1	ASSQQGTGRTEAF
TRBV2	TRBJ2-7	ASSEALRGEQY
TRBV2	TRBJ2-2	ASSERAGVTGELF
TRBV6-5	TRBJ1-6	ASSLEPGSPLH
TRBV19	TRBJ2-7	ASSMFGNRGYEQY
TRBV7-9	TRBJ1-1	ASSPTRRESRAF
TRBV30	TRBJ1-5	AWSVNSYQPQH
TRBV30	TRBJ1-2	AWSVQTNYGYT
TRBV25-1	TRBJ2-5	ASAGTGRWETQY
TRBV6-1	TRBJ1-2	ASSDIRDLVGYT
TRBV2	TRBJ2-3	ASSPSGGATDTQY
TRBV29-1	TRBJ2-3	SVRTIGGDTQY
TRBV5-8	TRBJ2-1	ATSSAGTSGGDYNEQF
TRBV6-1	TRBJ1-1	ASSAQTGMNTEAF
TRBV6-5	TRBJ1-2	ASSYSGGVPVGYT
TRBV18	TRBJ2-1	ASSQGVESYNEQF
TRBV7-2	TRBJ2-7	ASSSRQTYEQY
TRBV5-6	TRBJ1-1	ASSFDREENTEAF
TRBV19	TRBJ2-3	ASSLAGSTDTQY
TRBV6-1	TRBJ1-1	ASSAGRDSSNTEAF
TRBV7-9	TRBJ1-1	ASSPRQGNTEAF
TRBV7-9	TRBJ2-1	SSSLISGSSYNEQF
TRBV6-5	TRBJ1-2	ATKPPLDGYT
TRBV7-9	NA	ASSLESTYEQY
TRBV29-1	TRBJ1-2	SVGLGTDYGYT
TRBV10-3	TRBJ1-1	AISEGQERTEAF
TRBV7-8	TRBJ2-1	ASSLETGSYNEQF
TRBV6-5	TRBJ2-7	ASSAVEAPYEQY
TRBV6-5	TRBJ2-1	ASRNSRNEQF
TRBV25-1	TRBJ1-4	ASSEFGNNEKLF
TRBV6-1	TRBJ1-1	ASSEYGHLNTEAF